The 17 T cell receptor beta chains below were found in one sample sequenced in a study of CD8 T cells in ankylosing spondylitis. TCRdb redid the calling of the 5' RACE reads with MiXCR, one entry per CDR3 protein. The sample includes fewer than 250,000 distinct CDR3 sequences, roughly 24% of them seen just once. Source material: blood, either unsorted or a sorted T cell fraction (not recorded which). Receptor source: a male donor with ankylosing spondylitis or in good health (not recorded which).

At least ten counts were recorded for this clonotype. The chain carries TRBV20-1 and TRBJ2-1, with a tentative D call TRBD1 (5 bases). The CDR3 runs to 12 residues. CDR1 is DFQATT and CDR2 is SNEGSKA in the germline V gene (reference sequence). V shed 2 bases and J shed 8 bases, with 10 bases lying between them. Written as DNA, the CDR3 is TGCAGTGCTAGACCACAGGAATATGAGCAGTTCTTC. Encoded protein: CSARPQEYEQFF.

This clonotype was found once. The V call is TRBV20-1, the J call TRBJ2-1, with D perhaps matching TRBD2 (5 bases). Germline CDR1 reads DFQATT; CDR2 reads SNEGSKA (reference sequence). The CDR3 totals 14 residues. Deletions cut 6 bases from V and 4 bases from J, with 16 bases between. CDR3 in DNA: TGCAGTGCCGTTTGGTCTAGCCTATACAATGAGCAGTTCTTC. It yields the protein CSAVWSSLYNEQFF.

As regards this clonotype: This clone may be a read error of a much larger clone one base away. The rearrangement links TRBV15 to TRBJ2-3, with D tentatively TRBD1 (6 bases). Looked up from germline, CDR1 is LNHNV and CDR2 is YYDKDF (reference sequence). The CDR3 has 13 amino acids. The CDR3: CAPSTSGADTQYF. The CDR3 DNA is TGTGCCCCCAGCACATCAGGGGCAGATACGCAGTATTTT.

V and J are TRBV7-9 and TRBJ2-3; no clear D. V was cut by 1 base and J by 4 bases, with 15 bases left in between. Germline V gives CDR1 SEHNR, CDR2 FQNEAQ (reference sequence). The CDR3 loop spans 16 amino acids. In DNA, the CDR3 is TGTGCCAGCAGCTTAGTGGCCTCCTCATCCCCAGATACGCAGTATTTT. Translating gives CASSLVASSSPDTQYF.

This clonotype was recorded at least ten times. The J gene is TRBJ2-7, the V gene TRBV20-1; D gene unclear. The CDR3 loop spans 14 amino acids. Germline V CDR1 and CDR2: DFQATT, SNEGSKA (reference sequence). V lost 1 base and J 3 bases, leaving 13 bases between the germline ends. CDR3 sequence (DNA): TGCAGTGCTAGAGCCGCAGGAAAAAGCTACGAGCAGTACTTC. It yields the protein CSARAAGKSYEQYF.

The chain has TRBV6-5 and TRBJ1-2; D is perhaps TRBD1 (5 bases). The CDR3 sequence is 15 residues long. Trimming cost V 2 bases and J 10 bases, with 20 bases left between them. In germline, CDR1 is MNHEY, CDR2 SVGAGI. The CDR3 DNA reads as TGTGCCAGCAGTTACCAGTCAGGGTTCGGCTATCTCTACACCTTC. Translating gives CASSYQSGFGYLYTF.

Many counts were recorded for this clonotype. The CDR3 DNA follows: TGCAGTGCAATCAGGGTTGGCACTGAAGCTTTCTTT. As protein: CSAIRVGTEAFF. V gene TRBV20-1 combines with J gene TRBJ1-1; D might be TRBD1 (5 bases). The CDR3 runs to 12 residues. Trimming pared 6 bases from V and 4 bases from J, leaving 12 bases between. Germline CDR1 DFQATT, CDR2 SNEGSKA (reference sequence).

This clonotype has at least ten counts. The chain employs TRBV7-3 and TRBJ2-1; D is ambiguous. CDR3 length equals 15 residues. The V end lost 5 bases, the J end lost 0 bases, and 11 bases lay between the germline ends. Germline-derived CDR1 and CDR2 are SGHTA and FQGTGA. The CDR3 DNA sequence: TGTGCCAGCAGCCTCATAAAGAGCTCCTACAATGAGCAGTTCTTC. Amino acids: CASSLIKSSYNEQFF.

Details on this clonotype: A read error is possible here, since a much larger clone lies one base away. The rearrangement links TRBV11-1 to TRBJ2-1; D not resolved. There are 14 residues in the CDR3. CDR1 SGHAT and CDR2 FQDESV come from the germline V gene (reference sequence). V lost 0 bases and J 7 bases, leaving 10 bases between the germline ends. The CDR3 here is CASSLATLVNEQFF. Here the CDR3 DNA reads TGTGCCAGCAGCTTAGCGACTCTCGTGAATGAGCAGTTCTTC.

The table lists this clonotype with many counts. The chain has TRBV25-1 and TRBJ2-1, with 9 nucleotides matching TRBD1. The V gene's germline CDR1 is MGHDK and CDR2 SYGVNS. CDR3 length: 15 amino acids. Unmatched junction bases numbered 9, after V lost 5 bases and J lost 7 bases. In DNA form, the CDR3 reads TGTGCCAGCAGTCGCGCCGGGACAGGGTGGAATGAGCAGTTCTTC. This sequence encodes CASSRAGTGWNEQFF.

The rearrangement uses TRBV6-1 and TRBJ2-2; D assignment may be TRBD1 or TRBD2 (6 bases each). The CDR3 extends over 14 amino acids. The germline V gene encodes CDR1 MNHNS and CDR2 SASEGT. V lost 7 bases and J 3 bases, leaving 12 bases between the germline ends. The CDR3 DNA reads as TGTGCCAGCACCCACCGGGGGCACACCGGGGAGCTGTTTTTT. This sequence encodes CASTHRGHTGELFF.

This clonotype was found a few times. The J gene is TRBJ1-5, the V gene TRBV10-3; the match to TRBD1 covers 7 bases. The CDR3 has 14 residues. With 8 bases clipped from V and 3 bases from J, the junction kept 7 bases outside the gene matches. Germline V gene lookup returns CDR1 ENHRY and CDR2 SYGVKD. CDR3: CAIGQTGSNQPQHF. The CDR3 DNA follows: TGTGCCATCGGCCAGACAGGGTCCAATCAGCCCCAGCATTTT.

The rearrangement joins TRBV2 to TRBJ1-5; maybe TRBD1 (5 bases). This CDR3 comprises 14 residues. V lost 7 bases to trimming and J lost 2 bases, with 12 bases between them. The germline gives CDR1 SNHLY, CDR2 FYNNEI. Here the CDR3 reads CASKVQGGNQPQHF. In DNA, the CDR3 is TGTGCCAGCAAAGTTCAGGGCGGCAATCAGCCCCAGCATTTT.

The CDR3 DNA reads as TGTGCCAGCAGCCCAGCGGGGCAGTTCTACGAGCAGTACTTC. Its translation: CASSPAGQFYEQYF. The rearrangement joins TRBV7-9 to TRBJ2-7, with 7 bases identical to TRBD2. The CDR3 spans 14 residues. Per the germline V gene, CDR1 is SEHNR and CDR2 is FQNEAQ (reference sequence). Trimming at V came to 5 bases and at J to 3 bases, leaving 7 bases not matched to a gene.

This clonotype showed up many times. The CDR3 coding sequence is TGCGCCAGCAGCCTCAGGACCTACAATGAGCAGTTCTTC. It specifies CASSLRTYNEQFF. V and J are TRBV5-1 and TRBJ2-1, with no clear D. CDR3 size: 13 residues. The V gene lost 4 bases and the J gene lost 2 bases, with 7 bases spanning the gap. Per the germline V gene, CDR1 is SGHRS and CDR2 is YFSETQ. The entire variable domain, with the rest obtained from reference TRBV5-1 and TRBJ2-1, is as follows: KAGVTQTPRYLIKTRGQQVTLSCSPISGHRSVSWYQQTPGQGLQFLFEYFSETQRNKGNFPGRFSGRQFSNSRSEMNVSTLELGDSALYLCASSLRTYNEQFFGPGTRLTVL.

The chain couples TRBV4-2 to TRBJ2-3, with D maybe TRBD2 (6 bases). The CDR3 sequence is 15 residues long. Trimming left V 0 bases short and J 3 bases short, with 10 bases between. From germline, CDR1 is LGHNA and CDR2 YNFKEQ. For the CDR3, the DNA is TGTGCCAGCAGCCAAGATAGTCTAGCGACAGATACGCAGTATTTT. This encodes CASSQDSLATDTQYF.

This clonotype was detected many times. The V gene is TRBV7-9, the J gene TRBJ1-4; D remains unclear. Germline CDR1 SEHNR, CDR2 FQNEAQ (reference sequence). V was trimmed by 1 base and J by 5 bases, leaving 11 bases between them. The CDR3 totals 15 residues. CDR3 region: CASSLGGRLNEKLFF. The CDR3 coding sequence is TGTGCCAGCAGCTTAGGAGGCAGGTTAAATGAAAAACTGTTTTTT.